The T cell receptor beta chain described here comes from a study of cytotoxic CD8 clonotypes in ibrutinib-treated CLL (dated by TCRdb to 2020 to 2022). Some background on the complete study: The cohort included around 15 treatment-naive and ten to eleven relapsed/refractory patients; approximately 17 were IGHV unmutated. Response samples were obtained after a median of approximately eleven months of treatment, with a range of roughly 6 to 40 months. Longitudinal samples were available for about 30% of the 86 trial participants. Every remission and progressive disease sample was obtained while ibrutinib was still being received by the patients. Cryopreserved peripheral blood mononuclear cells were collected before treatment, at response, and at either disease progression or sustained remission. Responses were partial in around 25 patients and complete in 2; after median about 70 months follow-up, some 14 stayed in remission and about twelve progressed. On average, each sample yielded some 250,000 productive templates and around 100,000 productive rearrangements. The paper as a whole reports these results and caveats: Lymph node repertoires were not examined, and the timing of sampling was not matched between patients in sustained remission and those whose disease progressed. At baseline, clonality was higher than in age-matched healthy donors and showed a strong correlation with circulating CD8+ T-cell counts. Public clonotypes were found to be uncommon and were observed to contract or remain stable during treatment; the increase in clonality was shown to reflect expansion of private clonotypes at ibrutinib response. Clonality increased at ibrutinib response, stayed stable in sustained remission, and fell back toward baseline at progression.

This clone was seen a few times. The antigen it binds to is not known. Nothing much larger sits one base from this clone, and base qualities are not available. Trimming costs V 4 bases and J 3 bases, and their ends lie 7 bases apart. The CDR3, from cysteine to phenylalanine, totals 12 residues. The kept DNA is CDR3 alone, 36 bases in frame from the first base. Per the germline V gene, SGHRS is the CDR1 and YFSETQ is the CDR2. Each clonotype received, on average, 10x coverage in deep resolution sequencing performed on a MiSeq, where the target depth lay between 1 in 1 million and 1 in 200,000 T cells. TCR beta libraries were generated with the immunoSEQ hsTCRB Kit. As for the authors' bioinformatics: Data were analyzed with ImmunoSEQ Data Assistant and ImmunoSEQ Analyzer, with V, D and J genes assigned per IMGT definitions. Clonality was computed as one minus normalized Shannon entropy of productive rearrangement frequencies, ranging from 0 to 1. Only overrepresented clonotypes making up at least 0.05% of the repertoire of each patient were included in the public clonotype analysis. Repertoires from about a dozen age-matched healthy donors in immuneACCESS were used as clonality controls. TCRdb re-hosts the immuneACCESS table, in-frame sequences only. Its copies lack some clones; in the studies checked, an unresolved V gene accounts for under half of them, and the cause for the rest is not known. The V and J calls and clone size were taken over from that table, and D and trimming were inferred from the DNA. In this sample the table shows 160,000 or so clones, under 90% of which occur a single time. The ten largest clones represent around 4.5% of the sample.

The time point label of this sample denotes: approximately 25 months on ibrutinib. For TCR beta library preparation, roughly 1.8 micrograms of genomic DNA was extracted from cryopreserved PBMCs. Longitudinal blood samples from CLL patients receiving ibrutinib monotherapy were subjected to high-throughput TCR beta sequencing. The patients took part in an open-label, single-center phase 2 trial of ibrutinib monotherapy. The sequence links TRBV5-1 to TRBJ1-2; perhaps TRBD1 is the D gene, with 6 bases matching. The material was PBMCs, obtained after 24 months of ibrutinib treatment. The TCR sequence derives from a human donor with chronic lymphocytic leukemia. The CDR3 sequence is CASSRTDYGYTF. The nucleotide sequence reads TGCGCCAGCAGCAGGACAGACTATGGCTACACCTTC. Here the CDR3 is joined to the reference TRBV5-1 and TRBJ1-2 genes, and the full variable domain is: KAGVTQTPRYLIKTRGQQVTLSCSPISGHRSVSWYQQTPGQGLQFLFEYFSETQRNKGNFPGRFSGRQFSNSRSEMNVSTLELGDSALYLCASSRTDYGYTFGSGTRLTVV.